Only one count was recorded for the clone carrying this T cell receptor (beta chain). The CDR3 contains 16 residues. Losses at the gene ends were 1 base for V and 4 bases for J; bases not matched to a gene: 7. Germline V gene lookup returns CDR1 SGHAT and CDR2 FQDESV (reference sequence). The sample belongs to a study of blood T cell repertoires in COVID-19. Study-level information: COVID-19 samples, acute and convalescent, were from the United States, Italy and Spain. PBMCs, B-cell-depleted T cells, or T cells provided the cDNA or gDNA that made up the material.

Under the authors' procedure: Estimation of nucleated cell counts was performed using reference gene primer amplification. Here immunoSEQ multiplex PCR was the method, and the copy in TCRdb shows in-frame clones only, minus some. From that table come the V and J calls and clone size; the DNA was used to work out D and trimming. The sample records fewer than 90,000 clones, roughly four fifths being singletons. This chain uses TRBV11-1 with TRBJ2-5, with 9 bases fitting TRBD2. This receptor was taken from a man aged 45-60 years with acute or convalescent COVID-19. The sequenced sample consisted of peripheral blood. The CDR3 nucleotides read TGTGCCAGCAGCTTAGGCGGGCTAGCGGGGAGAGAGACCCAGTACTTC. It codes for CASSLGGLAGRETQYF. Full variable domain (remainder filled in from reference TRBV11-1 and TRBJ2-5): EAEVAQSPRYKITEKSQAVAFWCDPISGHATLYWYRQILGQGPELLVQFQDESVVDDSQLPKDRFSAERLKGVDSTLKIQPAELGDSAMYLCASSLGGLAGRETQYFGPGTRLLVL.